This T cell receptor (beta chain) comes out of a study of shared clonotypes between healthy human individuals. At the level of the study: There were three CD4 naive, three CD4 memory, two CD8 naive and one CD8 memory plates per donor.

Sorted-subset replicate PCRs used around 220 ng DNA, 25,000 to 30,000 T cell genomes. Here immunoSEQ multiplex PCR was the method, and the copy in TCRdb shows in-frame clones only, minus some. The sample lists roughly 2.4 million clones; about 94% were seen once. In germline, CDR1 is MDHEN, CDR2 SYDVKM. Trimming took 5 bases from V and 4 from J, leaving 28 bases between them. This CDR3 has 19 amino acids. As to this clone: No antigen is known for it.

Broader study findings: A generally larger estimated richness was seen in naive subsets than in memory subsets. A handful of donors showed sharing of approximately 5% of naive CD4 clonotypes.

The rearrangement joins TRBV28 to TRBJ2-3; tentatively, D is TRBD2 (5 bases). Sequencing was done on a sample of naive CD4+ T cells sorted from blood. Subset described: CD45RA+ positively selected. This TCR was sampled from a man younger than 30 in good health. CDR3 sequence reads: CASSQFGELVFFVADTQYF. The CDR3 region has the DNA TGTGCCAGCAGTCAGTTCGGAGAACTAGTATTTTTCGTTGCAGATACGCAGTATTTT.